The clone carrying this T cell receptor (beta chain) turned up a few times. Its antigen remains unidentified. TCRdb ran MiXCR on the 5' RACE reads and lists one entry per CDR3 protein. The sample lists around 250,000 distinct CDR3 sequences; 6.9% were seen once. These data come from a study of T cells after yellow fever vaccination. Study-wide findings and caveats: Abundant clonotypes from the bulk population could have been carried over as contaminants into FACS-sorted repertoires.

Trimming cost V 6 bases and J 7 bases; bases outside gene matches: 13. Germline lookup yields CDR1 SGHRS and CDR2 YFSETQ. The CDR3 extends over 16 amino acids. This TCR derives from a man aged 30-40 years who received the YFV17D yellow fever vaccine. The rearrangement links TRBV5-1 to TRBJ2-1; 10 bases are shared with TRBD2. This sample comprised CD4+ T cells sorted from PBMCs, obtained 15 days after the yellow fever booster vaccination. Here the CDR3 reads CASTTGGLAALNEQFF. Here the CDR3 DNA reads TGCGCCAGCACCACTGGAGGACTAGCGGCATTGAATGAGCAGTTCTTC.